The 18 T cell receptor beta chains presented below share a single source sample, sequenced in a study of blood T cell repertoires in COVID-19. Using immunoSEQ multiplex PCR, the repertoire was profiled, and TCRdb retains in-frame clones only, with some absent. Altogether nearly 110,000 clones are present, roughly 83% being singletons, with the ten largest covering roughly 4.6%. Sequencing was carried out using peripheral blood. These receptors originate from a human donor in a cohort sampled during active COVID-19.

This chain connects TRBV2 to TRBJ2-1; possibly TRBD1 for D (5 bases). The CDR3 is made up of 14 amino acids. Trimming removed 5 bases at V and 0 bases at J, with 8 bases between. CDR1 is SNHLY, CDR2 FYNNEI, per germline. The CDR3 sequence is CASSRQSSYNEQFF. DNA of the CDR3: TGTGCCAGCAGTCGACAGAGCTCCTACAATGAGCAGTTCTTC.

This rearrangement joins TRBV7-2 to TRBJ1-1; possible D gene TRBD1, 5 bases. Trimming left V 6 bases short and J 3 bases short, with 14 bases between. Germline-derived CDR1 and CDR2 are SGHTA and FQGNSA. CDR3 size: 14 residues. The CDR3 here is CASRQGSPHTEAFF. The CDR3 DNA reads as TGTGCCAGCAGGCAGGGCTCCCCGCACACTGAAGCTTTCTTT.

CDR3 amino acids: CASSLAGSGRRIHGELFF. As DNA, the CDR3 is TGTGCCAGCAGCTTAGCGGGTAGCGGGAGGAGGATACACGGGGAGCTGTTTTTT. The chain has TRBV7-6 and TRBJ2-2; TRBD2 aligns across 10 bases. From germline, CDR1 is SGHVS and CDR2 FNYEAQ. This CDR3 region has 18 residues. The J segment lost 7 bases and the V segment lost 0 bases, leaving 11 bases of the junction unmatched.

The chain combines TRBV12-5 with TRBJ2-3, with a weak D call TRBD1 (6 bases). This CDR3 is 15 amino acids long. Trimming shortened V by 0 bases and J by 2 bases, and 9 bases separated the two germline ends. CDR1 is LGHNT, CDR2 FRNRAP, per germline. CDR3 coding DNA: TGTGCTAGTGGTTTGGTAACAGGGCTCACAGATACGCAGTATTTT. Its translation is CASGLVTGLTDTQYF.

This clone was counted between two and nine times. The sample holds other DNA sequences that translate to the same CDR3. J is TRBJ2-5 and V is TRBV5-1; the D gene is possibly TRBD1 (6 bases). Germline V lookup: CDR1 SGHRS, CDR2 YFSETQ. Deletions cut 3 bases from V and 5 bases from J, with 11 bases between. CDR3 length equals 13 residues. The CDR3 is CASSWDIPETQYF. Here the CDR3 DNA reads TGCGCCAGCAGCTGGGACATTCCCGAGACCCAGTACTTC.

The rearrangement uses TRBV5-6 and TRBJ2-7; D not certain. CDR3 size: 15 residues. CDR1 is SGHDT, CDR2 YYEEEE, per germline. Trimming stripped 0 bases from V and 6 bases from J, with 16 bases between. DNA of the CDR3: TGTGCCAGCAGCTTGGCGGAGACTGAGTTCTTCGAGCAGTACTTC. Residues: CASSLAETEFFEQYF.

The chain links TRBV19 to TRBJ2-2, with TRBD2 matching 7 bases. This CDR3 spans 14 amino acids. V trimming: 6 bases; J trimming: 5 bases; junction bases outside the gene matches: 6. The germline CDR1 and CDR2 sequences are LNHDA and SQIVND (reference sequence). As DNA, the CDR3 is TGTGCCAGTAGCTCTAGCGGAAGAACCGGGGAGCTGTTTTTT. This translates into CASSSSGRTGELFF.

This clone turned up a few times. The V gene is TRBV27, the J gene TRBJ1-4; the match to TRBD1 covers 11 bases. The CDR3 is 15 residues long. The germline V gene encodes CDR1 MNHEY and CDR2 SMNVEV (reference sequence). After removal of 2 bases from V and 7 bases from J, the junction contained 3 bases not matched to a gene. CDR3 protein: CASSLGTGGGEKLFF. CDR3 nucleotide sequence: TGTGCCAGCAGTTTAGGGACAGGGGGTGGTGAAAAACTGTTTTTT.

The chain employs TRBV11-2 and TRBJ2-1, with D possibly matching TRBD2 (6 bases). Germline loops: CDR1 SGHAT, CDR2 FQNNGV. The CDR3 covers 13 residues. The germline V and J ends were trimmed by 5 bases and 8 bases, with 13 bases remaining between them. DNA of the CDR3: TGTGCCAGCAGCCTCGGGAGCTGGGATGAGCAGTTCTTC. This gives the protein CASSLGSWDEQFF.

The J gene is TRBJ2-6, the V gene TRBV7-8; 10 bases align to TRBD1. CDR3 length: 16 residues. After removal of 4 bases from V and 2 bases from J, the junction contained 2 bases not matched to a gene. Germline CDR1 SGHVS, CDR2 FQNEAQ. The DNA of the CDR3 is TGTGCCAGCAGCTCGACAGGGGGCGCTGGGGCCAACGTCCTGACTTTC. The encoded protein is CASSSTGGAGANVLTF.

The chain employs TRBV19 and TRBJ2-7; TRBD2 agrees at 11 bases. Trimming removed 5 bases from V and 6 bases from J; junction bases left unmatched: 9. The CDR3 totals 15 residues. The germline V gene encodes CDR1 LNHDA and CDR2 SQIVND (reference sequence). For the CDR3, the DNA is TGTGCCAGTAGTCTAAGAGGACTAGCGGGCGGCGAGCAGTACTTC. Its translation is CASSLRGLAGGEQYF.

The J gene is TRBJ2-7, the V gene TRBV3-1 (or the pseudogene TRBV3-2); 8 bases are a match to TRBD2. The CDR3 runs 14 residues. The junction had 6 bases not matched to a gene; V was cut back by 2 bases and J by 6 bases. Per germline, CDR1 LGHDT and CDR2 YNNKEL (reference sequence). In nucleotides, the CDR3 is TGTGCCAGCAGCCAAAGCTATCGGGGGGGCGAGCAGTACGTC. Translating it yields CASSQSYRGGEQYV.

This chain uses TRBV7-3 with TRBJ2-3; 9 bases agree with TRBD2. The junction had 12 bases not matched to a gene; V was cut back by 5 bases and J by 6 bases. In germline, CDR1 is SGHTA, CDR2 FQGTGA. The CDR3 consists of 16 residues. The CDR3 loop reads CASSKSGTSRIDTQYF. For the CDR3, the DNA is TGTGCCAGCAGCAAGAGCGGGACTAGCAGAATTGATACGCAGTATTTT.

This rearrangement joins TRBV30 to TRBJ2-7; D perhaps matches TRBD1 (5 bases). The CDR3 runs 13 residues. Trimming took off 3 bases at V and 3 bases at J, with 12 bases between the two ends. CDR1 GTSNPN and CDR2 SVGIG come from the germline V gene (reference sequence). The CDR3 region is CAWRYGHHYEQYV. CDR3 sequence (DNA): TGTGCCTGGAGGTATGGACATCACTACGAGCAGTACGTC.

The chain uses TRBV6-5 and TRBJ1-1; D is undetermined. Looked up from germline, CDR1 is MNHEY and CDR2 is SVGAGI. The CDR3 totals 14 residues. Trimming removed 2 bases at V and 6 bases at J, with 13 bases between. The CDR3 loop is CASSYPNREAEAFF. CDR3 nucleotide sequence: TGTGCCAGCAGTTACCCGAATAGAGAGGCTGAAGCTTTCTTT.

This chain uses TRBV7-9 with TRBJ1-2; D perhaps matches TRBD1 (5 bases). This CDR3 spans 19 amino acids. The germline V and J ends were trimmed by 2 bases and 0 bases, with 22 bases remaining between them. Per germline, CDR1 SEHNR and CDR2 FQNEAQ (reference sequence). CDR3 sequence (DNA): TGTGCCAGCAGCTTATCCCTTGGGATAACTGTGACAGCTAACTATGGCTACACCTTC. It is translated as CASSLSLGITVTANYGYTF. The whole variable domain, remainder taken from reference TRBV7-9 and TRBJ1-2, is DTGVSQNPRHKITKRGQNVTFRCDPISEHNRLYWYRQTLGQGPEFLTYFQNEAQLEKSRLLSDRFSAERPKGSFSTLEIQRTEQGDSAMYLCASSLSLGITVTANYGYTFGSGTRLTVV.

The rearrangement links TRBV4-1 to TRBJ2-4; D is possibly TRBD2 (5 bases). The V end was cut by 2 bases, the J end by 3 bases, with 8 bases between. The germline V gene encodes CDR1 MGHRA and CDR2 YSYEKL. This CDR3 contains 14 residues. CDR3 sequence: CASSQQAVKNIQYF. The CDR3 DNA sequence: TGCGCCAGCAGCCAACAAGCGGTCAAAAACATTCAGTACTTC.

The chain carries TRBV5-1 and TRBJ2-2; 9 nucleotides align to TRBD1. Germline-derived CDR1 and CDR2 are SGHRS and YFSETQ. Losses at the gene ends were 3 bases for V and 5 bases for J; bases not matched to a gene: 5. This CDR3 has 15 amino acids. CDR3 sequence reads: CASSWGQGRTGELFF. As DNA, the CDR3 is TGCGCCAGCAGCTGGGGACAGGGTCGGACCGGGGAGCTGTTTTTT.